This T cell receptor beta chain appears in the sequencing data of a study of CD8 T cells in ankylosing spondylitis. For this clonotype: Its specificity is unknown.

Study-wide findings and caveats: CD8+ disease-linked clones were present at relatively low frequencies in blood. The clones that were linked to disease were reported to be significantly enriched in matched synovial fluid samples from ankylosing spondylitis patients. Several of the motif variants were reported before in synovial fluid and blood from reactive arthritis. A TCR beta motif of about eight highly homologous variants appeared characteristic of ankylosing spondylitis blood.

Quantitative 5'-RACE with molecular barcodes produced the TCR beta libraries. TCRdb independently ran MiXCR on the 5' RACE reads; one entry per CDR3 protein. The sample has a few hundred thousand distinct CDR3 sequences, 20% to 25% seen once. With 2 bases clipped from V and 5 bases from J, the junction kept 10 bases outside the gene matches. The CDR3 is 17 amino acids. Germline CDR1 is SGHAT and CDR2 is FQNNGV. Sequencing used blood, either unsorted or a sorted T cell fraction (not recorded which). This clonotype was obtained from a male donor with ankylosing spondylitis. The rearrangement joins TRBV11-2 to TRBJ2-3; 10 bases map to TRBD2. The CDR3 DNA reads TGTGCCAGCAGCTTATTAGGAGCGGGAGGGGCAGGAGATACGCAGTATTTT. Translation gives CASSLLGAGGAGDTQYF.